The next 22 T cell receptor beta chains were all read from a single sample in a study of T cell responses to AZD1222 COVID-19 vaccine. Produced via immunoSEQ multiplex PCR; TCRdb's table is partial and in-frame only. The sample lists approximately 150,000 clones, roughly 88% occurring once. Specimen: peripheral blood, collected on day 0 of MenACWY control vaccination. The origin of the receptors is an adult in good health.

This chain links TRBV7-9 with TRBJ1-6; weak D call: TRBD1 (5 bases). V was pared by 2 bases and J by 7 bases, with 9 bases between. The CDR3 consists of 14 residues. Germline-derived CDR1 and CDR2 are SEHNR and FQNEAQ (reference sequence). The CDR3 reads CASSLPGSNSPLHF. In nucleotides, the CDR3 is TGTGCCAGCAGCTTACCAGGGAGCAATTCACCCCTCCACTTT.

CDR3: CATSTRVTPGNTIYF. The DNA for the CDR3 is TGTGCCACCAGCACGAGGGTAACCCCTGGAAACACCATATATTTT. The genes are TRBV15 and TRBJ1-3; D uncertain. Germline V gene lookup returns CDR1 LNHNV and CDR2 YYDKDF (reference sequence). The V and J ends lost 4 bases and 2 bases respectively, with 12 bases between them. CDR3 length: 15 amino acids.

This rearrangement joins TRBV7-2 to TRBJ2-3, with D possibly matching TRBD2 (5 bases). Deletions cut 3 bases from V and 6 bases from J, with 10 bases between. Germline loops: CDR1 SGHTA, CDR2 FQGNSA. The CDR3 is made up of 13 amino acids. The CDR3 protein is CASSFVLGDTQYF. In DNA, the CDR3 is TGTGCCAGCAGCTTCGTACTAGGTGATACGCAGTATTTT.

This clone has more than one count but fewer than ten. This chain connects TRBV7-2 to TRBJ1-5; D possibly corresponds to TRBD1 (6 bases). This CDR3 spans 15 amino acids. Trimming shortened V by 5 bases and J by 6 bases, and 17 bases separated the two germline ends. Germline CDR1 SGHTA, CDR2 FQGNSA. Written as DNA, the CDR3 is TGTGCCAGCAGCGTAATGGGGGGGCCCGGTCAGCCCCAGCATTTT. Translating gives CASSVMGGPGQPQHF.

This clone was detected only once. The chain employs TRBV7-9 and TRBJ1-5, with D perhaps matching TRBD1 (5 bases). Trimming shortened V by 6 bases and J by 7 bases, and 16 bases separated the two germline ends. The germline V gene has CDR1 SEHNR and CDR2 FQNEAQ (reference sequence). The CDR3 loop spans 14 amino acids. The CDR3 DNA reads as TGTGCCAGCAGGGGGGAGGGGCCGGGGCAGCCCCAGCATTTT. Protein sequence: CASRGEGPGQPQHF.

This clone was seen only once. This chain uses TRBV7-3 with TRBJ1-1, with TRBD1 matching 8 bases. CDR1 is SGHTA and CDR2 is FQGTGA in the germline V gene. The CDR3 consists of 13 residues. After removal of 10 bases from V and 5 bases from J, the junction contained 9 bases not matched to a gene. The CDR3 protein is CATQAQGATEAFF. The CDR3 nucleotides are TGTGCCACCCAGGCGCAGGGGGCGACTGAAGCTTTCTTT.

The V gene is TRBV7-9, the J gene TRBJ2-2; no firm D call. Germline CDR1 is SEHNR and CDR2 is FQNEAQ (reference sequence). V was clipped by 4 bases and J by 6 bases, with 9 bases between them. The CDR3 totals 13 residues. The CDR3 loop reads CASSSPGPGELFF. Written as DNA, the CDR3 is TGTGCCAGCAGCTCCCCCGGGCCCGGGGAGCTGTTTTTT.

V is TRBV3-1 (or the pseudogene TRBV3-2) and J is TRBJ1-6; D not resolved. Trimming cost V 4 bases and J 9 bases, with 16 bases left between them. The CDR3 is 15 amino acids. Germline V gene sequence: CDR1 LGHDT, CDR2 YNNKEL (reference sequence). CDR3 residues: CASSPLGPNGSPLHF. The CDR3 DNA reads TGTGCCAGCAGCCCCCTTGGTCCAAACGGTTCACCCCTCCACTTT.

The rearrangement links TRBV9 to TRBJ1-3; no clear D. The germline V and J ends were trimmed by 4 bases and 0 bases, with 8 bases remaining between them. Germline loops: CDR1 SGDLS, CDR2 YYNGEE. The CDR3 contains 14 residues. The CDR3 reads CASSPLSSGNTIYF. DNA of the CDR3: TGTGCCAGCAGCCCCCTTAGCTCTGGAAACACCATATATTTT.

This sequence joins TRBV2 and TRBJ2-5, with 7 bases identical to TRBD2. This CDR3 has 15 residues. V lost 9 bases and J lost 5; bases outside the gene matches: 15. Germline CDR1 SNHLY, CDR2 FYNNEI. The CDR3 coding sequence is TGTGCCAGGGGAGGGGCGGGAAGCGTGGGCGAGACCCAGTACTTC. It specifies CARGGAGSVGETQYF.

This chain joins TRBV7-2 and TRBJ2-3; 11 bases line up with TRBD1. This CDR3 spans 14 amino acids. The germline V gene has CDR1 SGHTA and CDR2 FQGNSA. V trimming: 9 bases; J trimming: 2 bases; junction bases outside the gene matches: 4. The CDR3 sequence is CARGTGGNTDTQYF. The CDR3 nucleotides read TGTGCCAGAGGGACAGGGGGTAACACAGATACGCAGTATTTT.

The chain employs TRBV28 and TRBJ2-5; 8 bases fit TRBD2. The CDR3 runs 13 residues. V gave up 8 bases and J gave up 2 bases; unmatched junction bases: 4. Germline CDR1 and CDR2: MDHEN and SYDVKM. CDR3 loop: CASGLAGQETQYF. The CDR3 DNA follows: TGTGCCAGCGGGCTAGCGGGTCAAGAGACCCAGTACTTC.

This chain links TRBV2 with TRBJ2-7; 14 bases align to TRBD2. Germline CDR1 SNHLY, CDR2 FYNNEI. V was pared by 9 bases and J by 7 bases, with 11 bases of the junction left unmatched. The CDR3 is made up of 15 amino acids. CDR3 sequence reads: CASRLAGGPGFEQYF. DNA for the CDR3: TGTGCCAGTCGACTAGCGGGAGGGCCTGGGTTTGAGCAGTACTTC.

V gene TRBV6-5 combines with J gene TRBJ1-1; perhaps TRBD1 as D (6 bases). V shed 5 bases and J shed 2 bases, with 12 bases lying between them. In germline, CDR1 is MNHEY, CDR2 SVGAGI. This CDR3 spans 14 amino acids. CDR3 nucleotide sequence: TGTGCCAGCAGTATTACAGGGATCAACACTGAAGCTTTCTTT. The encoded protein is CASSITGINTEAFF.

The chain recombines TRBV5-1 with TRBJ2-1; 7 bases are a match to TRBD1. V gave up 1 base and J gave up 7 bases; unmatched junction bases: 11. This CDR3 region has 16 residues. Per germline, CDR1 SGHRS and CDR2 YFSETQ. CDR3 bases: TGCGCCAGCAGCTTGATTTGGGGACAGACTGGGAATGAGCAGTTCTTC. This sequence encodes CASSLIWGQTGNEQFF.

V gene TRBV7-2 combines with J gene TRBJ2-5; 9 bases align to TRBD2. The trim removed 5 bases at V and 4 bases at J, leaving 8 bases unmatched. Germline V gene lookup returns CDR1 SGHTA and CDR2 FQGNSA. CDR3 length equals 15 residues. CDR3 region: CASSIQAGGGETQYF. CDR3 DNA: TGTGCCAGCAGCATCCAAGCGGGGGGCGGAGAGACCCAGTACTTC.

This clone came up once. The chain is built from TRBV5-5 and TRBJ1-1; D not certain. V was pared by 1 base and J by 0 bases, with 4 bases between. Germline lookup yields CDR1 SGHKS and CDR2 YYEKEE (reference sequence). This CDR3 comprises 13 residues. In DNA, the CDR3 is TGTGCCAGCAGCTTGTCAGTGAACACTGAAGCTTTCTTT. It codes for CASSLSVNTEAFF.

The chain has TRBV27 and TRBJ2-3, with D perhaps matching TRBD1 (5 bases). The germline CDR1 and CDR2 sequences are MNHEY and SMNVEV (reference sequence). This CDR3 spans 16 amino acids. V was cut by 2 bases and J by 3 bases, with 15 bases left in between. The CDR3 loop is CASSLGVRVETDTQYF. The CDR3 region has the DNA TGTGCCAGCAGTTTAGGCGTCAGGGTGGAAACAGATACGCAGTATTTT.

This rearrangement joins TRBV6-2 or TRBV6-3 to TRBJ1-6; no reliable D call. Trimming removed 4 bases from V and 7 bases from J, with 17 bases in between. Germline V gene data show CDR1 as MNHEY and CDR2 as SVGEGT. The CDR3 is 16 amino acids. The CDR3 region has the DNA TGTGCCAGCAGTTCCCACGTGATTGGTGAGAATTCACCCCTCCACTTT. This sequence encodes CASSSHVIGENSPLHF.

The V and J genes are TRBV28 and TRBJ2-7, with 8 bases identical to TRBD1. The CDR3 length is 15 residues. Germline values: CDR1 MDHEN, CDR2 SYDVKM. V shed 2 bases and J 0 bases; nucleotides not matched to a gene: 3. CDR3 bases: TGTGCCAGCAGTTTAGGACAGGGCCTCTCCTACGAGCAGTACTTC. Translating it yields CASSLGQGLSYEQYF. Supplemented by reference TRBV28 and TRBJ2-7, the full variable domain reads DVKVTQSSRYLVKRTGEKVFLECVQDMDHENMFWYRQDPGLGLRLIYFSYDVKMKEKGDIPEGYSVSREKKERFSLILESASTNQTSMYLCASSLGQGLSYEQYFGPGTRLTVT.

The chain links TRBV3-1 (or the pseudogene TRBV3-2) to TRBJ2-7; 8 positions agree with TRBD2. Trimming removed 2 bases from V and 5 bases from J; junction bases left unmatched: 11. This CDR3 comprises 16 residues. Germline values: CDR1 LGHDT, CDR2 YNNKEL (reference sequence). In nucleotides, the CDR3 is TGTGCCAGCAGCCAAATTACGGGAGGGGCTAGGAACGAGCAGTACTTC. Residues: CASSQITGGARNEQYF.

The rearrangement joins TRBV18 to TRBJ2-5; the D is unclear. The CDR3 runs to 14 residues. Per the germline V gene, CDR1 is KGHSH and CDR2 is LQKENI. V lost 1 base to trimming and J lost 3 bases, with 9 bases between them. CDR3 sequence: CASSPQQLKETQYF. CDR3 DNA sequence: TGTGCCAGCTCACCACAACAGTTAAAAGAGACCCAGTACTTC.